These 14 T cell receptor beta chains originate from one sample sequenced in a study of beta chain features in type 1 diabetes. The authors reverse transcribed all of the isolated RNA, so sequencing captured expressed TCRB transcripts. Data came from immunoSEQ multiplex PCR; TCRdb stores just in-frame clones and leaves some out. The sample yields more than 95,000 clones, 28% seen once. No antigens are known for them. General study results and limits: Across all four CD4+ subsets, people with type 1 diabetes showed modestly shorter TCRB CDR3s.

The sample was central memory CD4+ T cells from blood. These receptors were obtained from a young woman with type 1 diabetes.

This clone was observed a handful of times. The chain employs TRBV11-2 and TRBJ2-4; possible D gene TRBD2, 7 bases. Trimming left V 1 base short and J 7 bases short, with 17 bases between. From germline, CDR1 is SGHAT and CDR2 FQNNGV. The CDR3 totals 16 residues. The CDR3 reads CASSLGPRGGANIQYF. As DNA, the CDR3 is TGTGCCAGCAGCTTAGGCCCGCGAGGGGGGGCGAACATTCAGTACTTC.

This clone was seen more than once but under ten times. The same CDR3 is also encoded by other DNA sequences in this sample. The V call is TRBV6-5, the J call TRBJ1-1; 11 bases line up with TRBD1. Looked up from germline, CDR1 is MNHEY and CDR2 is SVGAGI. The CDR3 extends over 15 amino acids. V was pared by 6 bases and J by 0 bases, with 3 bases of the junction left unmatched. The CDR3 loop reads CASRRTGGVNTEAFF. For the CDR3, the DNA is TGTGCCAGCAGGAGGACAGGGGGCGTGAACACTGAAGCTTTCTTT.

V usage is TRBV19 and J usage is TRBJ2-5; TRBD2 matches 11 bases. The CDR3 extends over 18 amino acids. The germline V gene has CDR1 LNHDA and CDR2 SQIVND (reference sequence). V shed 3 bases, J shed 4 bases, and the junction held 13 bases outside the gene matches. The CDR3 DNA reads TGTGCCAGTAGTATTAATGGGCTAGCGGGAGGCCTCTCAGAGACCCAGTACTTC. Protein sequence: CASSINGLAGGLSETQYF.

The rearrangement uses TRBV11-2 and TRBJ1-1; possibly TRBD1 for D (6 bases). With 1 base removed from V and 4 bases from J, the gap between germline ends came to 10 bases. Germline values: CDR1 SGHAT, CDR2 FQNNGV. The CDR3 is 14 amino acids. CDR3 DNA: TGTGCCAGCAGCTTAGTGGGGGCCCCCACTGAAGCTTTCTTT. As protein: CASSLVGAPTEAFF.

This clone showed up just a few times. The chain employs TRBV30 and TRBJ2-2; maybe TRBD1 (5 bases). Trimming cost V 3 bases and J 1 base, with 6 bases left between them. Germline lookup yields CDR1 GTSNPN and CDR2 SVGIG (reference sequence). This CDR3 is 13 amino acids long. The CDR3 nucleotides read TGTGCCTGGAGCCAGGGGAACACCGGGGAGCTGTTTTTT. Amino acids: CAWSQGNTGELFF.

CDR3 DNA: TGTGCCATCCCCCCTCTGACTAGCGGGAGCTACAATGAGCAGTTCTTC. Translation: CAIPPLTSGSYNEQFF. The chain has TRBV10-3 and TRBJ2-1, with TRBD2 matching 12 bases. The CDR3 runs 16 residues. Losses at the gene ends were 8 bases for V and 3 bases for J; bases not matched to a gene: 8. Germline V gives CDR1 ENHRY, CDR2 SYGVKD.

To note about this clone: A junction boundary mismatches the germline segment, possibly from a read error. The V and J genes are TRBV7-7 and TRBJ2-3; 12 nucleotides align to TRBD2. CDR3 size: 15 residues. Germline CDR1 SSHAT, CDR2 FNYEAQ (reference sequence). The CDR3 DNA reads TGTGCCAACAGCCGACTAGCGGGAGCCACAGATACGCAGTATTTT. Translated, it gives CANSRLAGATDTQYF.

This clone was counted between two and nine times. This chain links TRBV6-5 with TRBJ2-4, with D unresolved. V lost 7 bases, J lost 3 bases, and 10 bases lay in between. The CDR3 is 13 amino acids. CDR1 and CDR2 from the germline V gene are MNHEY and SVGAGI. CDR3 DNA sequence: TGTGCCAGCACCAGTCCCCTCAAAAACATTCAGTACTTC. Amino acid sequence: CASTSPLKNIQYF.

The rearrangement links TRBV2 to TRBJ1-5; D is possibly TRBD1 (5 bases). The V gene lost 6 bases and the J gene lost 3 bases, with 9 bases spanning the gap. The germline CDR1 and CDR2 sequences are SNHLY and FYNNEI. CDR3 length: 13 amino acids. This CDR3 is CASRRQNNQPQHF. The CDR3 nucleotides read TGTGCCAGCAGGAGACAGAACAATCAGCCCCAGCATTTT.

This clone was counted between two and nine times. The chain combines TRBV28 with TRBJ2-7, with D maybe TRBD1 (6 bases). The ends were cut back, 7 bases at V and 3 bases at J, with 10 bases in the middle. The CDR3 sequence is 12 residues long. The germline V gene encodes CDR1 MDHEN and CDR2 SYDVKM. CDR3 loop: CASKGVRYEQYF. CDR3 DNA sequence: TGTGCCAGCAAGGGGGTCCGCTACGAGCAGTACTTC.

This clone came up a few times. This sequence joins TRBV7-2 and TRBJ2-3; D is ambiguous. Germline assignment: CDR1 SGHTA and CDR2 FQGNSA. With 1 base removed from V and 4 bases from J, the gap between germline ends came to 9 bases. The CDR3 covers 14 residues. The chain's CDR3 is CASSLVNPPDTQYF. The CDR3 DNA sequence: TGTGCCAGCAGCTTAGTAAATCCCCCAGATACGCAGTATTTT.

The CDR3 protein is CASARGQTNYGYTF. The CDR3 nucleotides are TGTGCCAGCGCCAGAGGACAAACTAACTATGGCTACACCTTC. The chain carries TRBV5-6 and TRBJ1-2; a possible D gene is TRBD1 (5 bases). The CDR3 is 14 amino acids. The V gene's germline CDR1 is SGHDT and CDR2 YYEEEE. V was trimmed by 7 bases and J by 0 bases, leaving 13 bases between them.

This clone was found a few times. The chain links TRBV5-1 to TRBJ2-5; 8 positions agree with TRBD1. Germline trimming cut 4 bases from V and 3 bases from J; bases unmatched to any gene: 2. CDR1 SGHRS and CDR2 YFSETQ come from the germline V gene. CDR3 length: 13 residues. CDR3 sequence reads: CASSMTGEETQYF. DNA for the CDR3: TGCGCCAGCAGCATGACAGGGGAAGAGACCCAGTACTTC.

This clone was seen a handful of times. The chain uses TRBV7-9 and TRBJ2-2; D is ambiguous. With 5 bases removed from V and 2 bases from J, the gap between germline ends came to 6 bases. The CDR3 length is 13 residues. CDR1 is SEHNR and CDR2 is FQNEAQ in the germline V gene (reference sequence). The CDR3 here is CASSPRNTGELFF. The CDR3 DNA sequence: TGTGCCAGCAGCCCCCGTAACACCGGGGAGCTGTTTTTT.